These 14 T cell receptor beta chains originate from one sample sequenced in a study of shared clonotypes between healthy human individuals. Sequencing was performed with immunoSEQ multiplex PCR; in TCRdb, only in-frame clones are kept and a portion is missing. Among about 480,000 clones listed, roughly 79% were seen once. Sequencing used PBMCs. All receptors come from a middle-aged woman in good health. Some clones in this sample may be carry-over from other donors' samples.

The chain recombines TRBV2 with TRBJ1-3; a weak D match, TRBD1 (6 bases). Deletions cut 6 bases from V and 0 bases from J, with 12 bases between. Germline CDR1 reads SNHLY; CDR2 reads FYNNEI. The CDR3 sequence is 15 residues long. CDR3 nucleotides: TGTGCCAGCAGGGCGGACAGCATCTCTGGAAACACCATATATTTT. As protein: CASRADSISGNTIYF.

This clone occurred a few times. The sample contains more than one DNA sequence encoding this CDR3. The chain links TRBV18 to TRBJ1-1; D is ambiguous. V was clipped by 1 base and J by 8 bases, with 5 bases between them. Germline values: CDR1 KGHSH, CDR2 LQKENI. This CDR3 contains 11 residues. CDR3 region: CASSPRAEAFF. CDR3 DNA sequence: TGTGCCAGCTCACCACGGGCAGAAGCTTTCTTT.

This sequence joins TRBV19 and TRBJ1-5; the D is unclear. Per germline, CDR1 LNHDA and CDR2 SQIVND (reference sequence). The CDR3 totals 14 residues. Trimming removed 3 bases from V and 3 bases from J, with 9 bases in between. The CDR3 reads CASSIGQANQPQHF. CDR3 coding DNA: TGTGCCAGTAGTATTGGGCAGGCCAATCAGCCCCAGCATTTT.

This chain uses TRBV19 with TRBJ2-7, with D possibly matching TRBD2 (5 bases). Germline V gene lookup returns CDR1 LNHDA and CDR2 SQIVND (reference sequence). The CDR3 is 14 amino acids. Trimming shortened V by 2 bases and J by 4 bases, and 12 bases separated the two germline ends. CDR3 sequence: CASSIRGVRYEQYF. Written as DNA, the CDR3 is TGTGCCAGTAGTATACGGGGAGTCCGGTACGAGCAGTACTTC.

The chain uses TRBV5-1 and TRBJ1-1; TRBD1 matches at 11 bases. V was pared by 5 bases and J by 7 bases, with 13 bases of the junction left unmatched. The CDR3 spans 16 residues. In germline, CDR1 is SGHRS, CDR2 YFSETQ. CDR3 DNA sequence: TGCGCCAGCAGTCCGGGGGAGGACAGGGGGCGAGGTGAAGCTTTCTTT. It specifies CASSPGEDRGRGEAFF.

The CDR3 DNA reads as TGTGCCAGCAGCATCTTCTCCTACAATGAGCAGTTCTTC. This encodes CASSIFSYNEQFF. The genes are TRBV6-1 and TRBJ2-1, with D uncertain. The V gene's germline CDR1 is MNHNS and CDR2 SASEGT. CDR3 length equals 13 residues. Trimming pared 6 bases from V and 0 bases from J, leaving 6 bases between.

This chain connects TRBV5-1 to TRBJ1-4; 9 nucleotides line up with TRBD1. Germline V CDR1 and CDR2: SGHRS, YFSETQ. The CDR3 consists of 15 residues. V was pared by 4 bases and J by 8 bases, with 9 bases of the junction left unmatched. The CDR3 nucleotides are TGCGCCAGCAGCACCGGGACAGGGCTTGGCGAAAAACTGTTTTTT. It codes for CASSTGTGLGEKLFF.

The rearrangement joins TRBV19 to TRBJ2-2; TRBD1 aligns across 7 bases. This CDR3 has 14 amino acids. The V segment lost 10 bases and the J segment 2 bases; nucleotides outside the gene matches: 7. Germline CDR1 and CDR2: LNHDA and SQIVND (reference sequence). The CDR3 protein is CATRGTANTGELFF. In nucleotides, the CDR3 is TGTGCCACCAGAGGGACAGCTAACACCGGGGAGCTGTTTTTT.

The genes are TRBV19 and TRBJ1-4; perhaps TRBD1 as D (5 bases). CDR1 and CDR2 (germline): LNHDA, SQIVND (reference sequence). V was clipped by 2 bases and J by 7 bases, with 17 bases between them. CDR3 length equals 16 residues. The CDR3 coding sequence is TGTGCCAGTAGTATATCGTTCGGGGGTGGAAGTGAAAAACTGTTTTTT. Translation gives CASSISFGGGSEKLFF. Variable domain in full (rest from reference TRBV19 and TRBJ1-4): DGGITQSPKYLFRKEGQNVTLSCEQNLNHDAMYWYRQDPGQGLRLIYYSQIVNDFQKGDIAEGYSVSREKKESFPLTVTSAQKNPTAFYLCASSISFGGGSEKLFFGSGTQLSVL.

This clone was detected a few times. V usage is TRBV7-2 and J usage is TRBJ1-1; D call uncertain. The germline gives CDR1 SGHTA, CDR2 FQGNSA. Deletions cut 2 bases from V and 4 bases from J, with 17 bases between. The length of the CDR3 is 16 residues. The CDR3, as DNA: TGTGCCAGCAGCTTAAATCCTACGGGTCGGGGCACTGAAGCTTTCTTT. Translating gives CASSLNPTGRGTEAFF.

V is TRBV29-1 and J is TRBJ2-2; the D gene is possibly TRBD1 (7 bases). The CDR3 contains 14 residues. V dropped 2 bases and J dropped 6 bases, with 13 bases sitting between them. The germline gives CDR1 SQVTM, CDR2 ANQGSEA. The CDR3 DNA is TGCAGCGTTGAAAGCCAGGGGGGTCCCGGGGAGCTGTTTTTT. Translated: CSVESQGGPGELFF.

The V gene is TRBV5-8, the J gene TRBJ2-6; D is undetermined. Germline V gene lookup returns CDR1 SGHTS and CDR2 YDEGEE. CDR3 size: 15 residues. Trimming removed 5 bases at V and 0 bases at J, with 9 bases between. For the CDR3, the DNA is TGTGCCAGCAGGCATATTTTCTCTGGGGCCAACGTCCTGACTTTC. It is translated as CASRHIFSGANVLTF.

Note on this clone: Other DNA variants within this sample encode the same CDR3. The V call is TRBV7-3, the J call TRBJ2-1; possible D gene TRBD2, 5 bases. V was pared by 2 bases and J by 9 bases, with 5 bases between. This CDR3 is 11 amino acids long. The germline V gene has CDR1 SGHTA and CDR2 FQGTGA. CDR3 coding DNA: TGTGCCAGCAGCTTAGGAGGTGAGCAGTTCTTC. This encodes CASSLGGEQFF.

As to this clone: The sample holds other DNA sequences that translate to the same CDR3. This chain connects TRBV11-2 to TRBJ1-5, with D perhaps matching TRBD1 (6 bases). Germline CDR1 reads SGHAT; CDR2 reads FQNNGV. CDR3 length: 13 residues. The germline V and J ends were trimmed by 5 bases and 4 bases, with 9 bases remaining between them. CDR3 in DNA: TGTGCCAGCAGCCCCGGACAGAATCAGCCCCAGCATTTT. Its translation is CASSPGQNQPQHF.